These 23 T cell receptor beta chains came from one sample sequenced in a study of blood T cell repertoires in COVID-19. Libraries were prepared by immunoSEQ multiplex PCR; TCRdb keeps only in-frame clonotypes and omits some of them. The sample includes some 200,000 clones, 80% to 85% of them seen just once. The sample was peripheral blood. These receptors came from a woman between 25 and 40 years old who had recovered from COVID-19.

J is TRBJ1-1 and V is TRBV12-5; D is uncertain. The CDR3 runs 15 residues. Germline CDR1 LGHNT, CDR2 FRNRAP. V shed 1 base and J shed 5 bases, with 14 bases lying between them. CDR3 region: CASGLAASGRTEAFF. CDR3 nucleotide sequence: TGTGCTAGTGGTTTGGCTGCGTCGGGTAGAACTGAAGCTTTCTTT.

V usage is TRBV28 and J usage is TRBJ1-3; perhaps TRBD1 as D (5 bases). There are 14 residues in the CDR3. Trimming left V 8 bases short and J 1 base short, with 12 bases between. Germline assignment: CDR1 MDHEN and CDR2 SYDVKM. The CDR3: CASLTALSGNTIYF. CDR3 in DNA: TGTGCCAGCCTGACAGCTCTTTCTGGAAACACCATATATTTT.

The chain combines TRBV6-1 with TRBJ2-7; D gene uncertain. V gave up 2 bases and J gave up 0 bases, with 11 bases separating them. Germline V gene data show CDR1 as MNHNS and CDR2 as SASEGT. The CDR3 runs 15 residues. CDR3 DNA sequence: TGTGCCAGCAGTGAACAAATATTGCGCTCCTACGAGCAGTACTTC. Residues: CASSEQILRSYEQYF.

The chain is built from TRBV7-9 and TRBJ1-1; 10 bases are a match to TRBD1. CDR1 and CDR2 from the germline V gene are SEHNR and FQNEAQ (reference sequence). V lost 1 base, J lost 10 bases, and 3 bases stayed unmatched. This CDR3 comprises 13 residues. The CDR3 nucleotides read TGTGCCAGCAGCTTAGTGGGACAGGGGACAGCTTTCTTT. It is translated as CASSLVGQGTAFF.

The CDR3 protein is CASSLDSGTDTQYF. CDR3 in DNA: TGTGCCAGCAGCTTGGACAGCGGCACAGATACGCAGTATTTT. The V call is TRBV7-3, the J call TRBJ2-3, with D possibly being TRBD1 (6 bases). The CDR3 covers 14 residues. The ends were cut back, 3 bases at V and 1 base at J, with 8 bases in the middle. Germline assignment: CDR1 SGHTA and CDR2 FQGTGA.

About this clone itself: Other DNA sequences of this sample code for an identical CDR3. V and J are TRBV28 and TRBJ2-7, with 8 bases fitting TRBD1. Germline V lookup: CDR1 MDHEN, CDR2 SYDVKM. V dropped 5 bases and J dropped 6; count of bases not matched to a gene: 6. The CDR3 extends over 13 amino acids. CDR3 nucleotide sequence: TGTGCCAGCAGTCCCGGACAGGGTGGCGAGCAGTACTTC. The encoded protein is CASSPGQGGEQYF.

The V gene is TRBV5-1, the J gene TRBJ2-2; D is possibly TRBD2 (6 bases). The V gene lost 5 bases and the J gene lost 1 base, with 6 bases spanning the gap. The CDR3 runs to 13 residues. Germline values: CDR1 SGHRS, CDR2 YFSETQ. CDR3 coding DNA: TGCGCCAGCAGAGCGGGGAACACCGGGGAGCTGTTTTTT. The encoded protein is CASRAGNTGELFF.

Only one count was recorded for this clone. The chain joins TRBV28 to TRBJ2-7; 10 positions match TRBD2. The V segment lost 3 bases and the J segment 4 bases; nucleotides outside the gene matches: 3. This CDR3 is 14 amino acids long. Germline CDR1 is MDHEN and CDR2 is SYDVKM. For the CDR3, the DNA is TGTGCCAGCAGTTTTCAGCGGGAGGGATACGAGCAGTACTTC. Translating gives CASSFQREGYEQYF.

The J gene is TRBJ2-3, the V gene TRBV28, with 8 bases lining up with TRBD2. CDR3 length: 17 residues. The germline gives CDR1 MDHEN, CDR2 SYDVKM. V dropped 4 bases and J dropped 7; count of bases not matched to a gene: 16. DNA for the CDR3: TGTGCCAGCAGTTCCCTCCCGGGACTAGATGCAGGATATACGCAGTATTTT. It codes for CASSSLPGLDAGYTQYF.

The V and J genes are TRBV4-1 and TRBJ2-5, with 7 bases that match TRBD1. Germline-derived CDR1 and CDR2 are MGHRA and YSYEKL. With 5 bases clipped from V and 2 bases from J, the junction kept 5 bases outside the gene matches. The CDR3 extends over 14 amino acids. CDR3 sequence: CASSYGQVQETQYF. Written as DNA, the CDR3 is TGCGCCAGCAGCTATGGACAGGTTCAAGAGACCCAGTACTTC.

J is TRBJ1-5 and V is TRBV4-2, with D hard to call. Germline V lookup: CDR1 LGHNA, CDR2 YNFKEQ. V lost 0 bases and J 7 bases, leaving 10 bases between the germline ends. This CDR3 spans 14 amino acids. This CDR3 is CASSQERGYQPQHF. The CDR3 nucleotides read TGTGCCAGCAGCCAAGAGCGCGGGTACCAGCCCCAGCATTTT.

Here the CDR3 DNA reads TGTGCCAGCGGGCTGGGGCGTGGGATTTTCTCCGGGGAGCTGTTTTTT. It yields the protein CASGLGRGIFSGELFF. V gene TRBV5-6 combines with J gene TRBJ2-2; D is possibly TRBD1 (5 bases). There are 16 residues in the CDR3. V was clipped by 7 bases and J by 6 bases, with 22 bases between them. From germline, CDR1 is SGHDT and CDR2 YYEEEE.

The rearrangement uses TRBV5-1 and TRBJ2-5, with TRBD1 matching over 7 bases. The length of the CDR3 is 12 residues. Looked up from germline, CDR1 is SGHRS and CDR2 is YFSETQ. V was pared by 4 bases and J by 5 bases, with 2 bases of the junction left unmatched. For the CDR3, the DNA is TGCGCCAGCAGCGTGACAGGGGAGACCCAGTACTTC. Translating gives CASSVTGETQYF.

The rearrangement links TRBV28 to TRBJ2-3; TRBD2 matches at 11 bases. CDR1 MDHEN and CDR2 SYDVKM come from the germline V gene. Unmatched junction bases numbered 16, after V lost 6 bases and J lost 2 bases. The CDR3 has 19 residues. Here the CDR3 reads CASSWTGGTSGGNTDTQYF. In nucleotides, the CDR3 is TGTGCCAGCAGCTGGACAGGCGGAACTAGCGGGGGCAACACAGATACGCAGTATTTT.

The chain combines TRBV5-6 with TRBJ1-1; D is undetermined. Germline V lookup: CDR1 SGHDT, CDR2 YYEEEE. The V gene lost 2 bases and the J gene lost 1 base, with 12 bases spanning the gap. The CDR3 runs to 15 residues. This CDR3 is CASSLELAGNTEAFF. CDR3 coding DNA: TGTGCCAGCAGCTTAGAATTGGCAGGGAACACTGAAGCTTTCTTT.

This chain uses TRBV28 with TRBJ2-6; TRBD2 agrees at 12 bases. Germline V lookup: CDR1 MDHEN, CDR2 SYDVKM. The CDR3 is 18 residues long. V shed 6 bases and J 0 bases; nucleotides not matched to a gene: 6. The DNA of the CDR3 is TGTGCCAGCAGACTTACTAGCGGGAGGCCCTCTGGGGCCAACGTCCTGACTTTC. Translation: CASRLTSGRPSGANVLTF.

The chain is built from TRBV5-1 and TRBJ1-5; 8 nucleotides align to TRBD1. The trim removed 5 bases at V and 3 bases at J, leaving 4 bases unmatched. The CDR3 is 14 residues long. Per germline, CDR1 SGHRS and CDR2 YFSETQ. The CDR3 nucleotides are TGCGCCAGCAGATTGACAGGGGACAATCAGCCCCAGCATTTT. It is translated as CASRLTGDNQPQHF.

The CDR3 loop is CASSPLPRQPQHF. CDR3 nucleotide sequence: TGTGCCAGCTCACCACTCCCCAGGCAGCCCCAGCATTTT. The chain combines TRBV18 with TRBJ1-5; D unresolved. The length of the CDR3 is 13 residues. CDR1 is KGHSH, CDR2 LQKENI, per germline. Trimming cost V 1 base and J 7 bases, with 8 bases left between them. Filled out from reference TRBV18 and TRBJ1-5, the complete variable domain reads NAGVMQNPRHLVRRRGQEARLRCSPMKGHSHVYWYRQLPEEGLKFMVYLQKENIIDESGMPKERFSAEFPKEGPSILRIQQVVRGDSAAYFCASSPLPRQPQHFGDGTRLSIL.

The V and J genes are TRBV27 and TRBJ2-6; D remains unclear. Trimming cost V 2 bases and J 3 bases, with 8 bases left between them. Germline CDR1 MNHEY, CDR2 SMNVEV (reference sequence). This CDR3 spans 15 amino acids. CDR3 DNA sequence: TGTGCCAGCAGTTTAACGGTTGATGGGGCCAACGTCCTGACTTTC. This gives the protein CASSLTVDGANVLTF.

V usage is TRBV19 and J usage is TRBJ2-7, with D maybe TRBD2 (6 bases). The germline V and J ends were trimmed by 3 bases and 1 base, with 19 bases remaining between them. CDR1 LNHDA and CDR2 SQIVND come from the germline V gene (reference sequence). The CDR3 contains 17 residues. The CDR3 protein is CASSMEGLGGVSYEQYF. As DNA, the CDR3 is TGTGCCAGTAGTATGGAAGGACTGGGGGGAGTGTCCTACGAGCAGTACTTC.

The V and J genes are TRBV27 and TRBJ1-1; D not certain. The CDR3 extends over 14 amino acids. V lost 6 bases and J 4 bases, leaving 15 bases between the germline ends. Germline CDR1 is MNHEY and CDR2 is SMNVEV (reference sequence). The CDR3 DNA reads TGTGCCAGCAGACCGGAGGCAGCGTCCACTGAAGCTTTCTTT. It is translated as CASRPEAASTEAFF.

The V call is TRBV5-4, the J call TRBJ2-1, with D perhaps TRBD2 (5 bases). The CDR3 runs to 15 residues. Trimming pared 0 bases from V and 3 bases from J, leaving 10 bases between. Germline lookup yields CDR1 SGHNT and CDR2 YYREEE (reference sequence). The CDR3 nucleotides are TGTGCCAGCAGCTTGGCAGCGGCCGGCTACAATGAGCAGTTCTTC. Amino acid sequence: CASSLAAAGYNEQFF.

The rearrangement links TRBV9 to TRBJ2-6, with TRBD1 identical over 7 bases. From germline, CDR1 is SGDLS and CDR2 YYNGEE. CDR3 size: 16 residues. V shed 3 bases and J 0 bases; nucleotides not matched to a gene: 3. CDR3: CASSATGYSGANVLTF. CDR3 nucleotides: TGTGCCAGCAGCGCGACAGGGTACTCTGGGGCCAACGTCCTGACTTTC.